This TCR beta chain was obtained from a study of patients and donors after allogeneic stem cell transplantation. TCRdb processed the RT-PCR reads anew with MiXCR; each CDR3 protein has one entry. The sample consists of some 10,000 distinct CDR3 sequences, roughly a fifth of them appearing once. The TCR originated in a human donor who was either an allogeneic HSCT recipient or a stem cell or donor lymphocyte infusion donor (not recorded which). It is not recorded whose cells these are; they may come from a transplant donor. The sequenced sample consisted of blood, either unsorted or a sorted T cell fraction (not recorded which).

The CDR3 sequence is CASSLNRGVTYEQYF. CDR3 DNA sequence: TGTGCCAGCAGCTTAAACAGGGGGGTAACCTACGAGCAGTACTTC. The V call is TRBV5-6, the J call TRBJ2-7, with 8 bases identical to TRBD1. V lost 2 bases, J lost 2 bases, and 6 bases stayed unmatched. From germline, CDR1 is SGHDT and CDR2 YYEEEE. The CDR3 length is 15 residues.